One sample yielded the 27 T cell receptor beta chains listed below, sequenced in a study of cytomegalovirus exposure and HLA in healthy donors. The PCR was carried out with 60 Vbeta primers and 13 Jbeta primers. Libraries were prepared by immunoSEQ multiplex PCR; TCRdb keeps only in-frame clonotypes and omits some of them. In the table there are a few hundred thousand clones, approximately 84% of which are singletons. The sequenced sample was PBMCs. The origin of the receptors is a woman aged 40 to 55 in good health and CMV-seronegative.

This clone has just a few counts. The chain uses TRBV4-1 and TRBJ1-1; D not resolved. Germline CDR1 MGHRA, CDR2 YSYEKL. The V gene lost 0 bases and the J gene lost 0 bases, with 17 bases spanning the gap. This CDR3 is 18 amino acids long. CDR3 sequence: CASSQDLSVGSLNTEAFF. The DNA for the CDR3 is TGCGCCAGCAGCCAAGATTTATCGGTCGGGTCCTTGAACACTGAAGCTTTCTTT.

The CDR3 bases are TGTGCCAGCAGCTTAGTTTCGAGCTCTGGAAACACCATATATTTT. This translates into CASSLVSSSGNTIYF. The chain links TRBV7-2 to TRBJ1-3; unclear D gene. Trimming cost V 1 base and J 0 bases, with 7 bases left between them. Germline V gene sequence: CDR1 SGHTA, CDR2 FQGNSA. The CDR3 spans 15 residues.

V and J are TRBV4-3 and TRBJ1-1; D not certain. Between the trimmed V and J ends, which lost 1 base and 4 bases, there was a span of 16 bases. Germline CDR1 is LGHNA and CDR2 is YSLEER. The CDR3 runs to 16 residues. The DNA of the CDR3 is TGCGCCAGCAGCCAAGGGAGTTTGCCGGAGAGCACTGAAGCTTTCTTT. It translates to CASSQGSLPESTEAFF.

This rearrangement joins TRBV5-1 to TRBJ1-1, with D possibly TRBD1 on 6 matching bases. Germline V gene lookup returns CDR1 SGHRS and CDR2 YFSETQ. The CDR3 runs to 13 residues. V gave up 5 bases and J gave up 6 bases, with 14 bases separating them. CDR3 protein: CASRRGGDSEAFF. The CDR3 bases are TGCGCCAGCAGAAGGGGGGGTGACTCTGAAGCTTTCTTT.

The rearrangement links TRBV7-9 to TRBJ1-2; D uncertain. Trimming stripped 5 bases from V and 3 bases from J, with 22 bases between. Germline V CDR1 and CDR2: SEHNR, FQNEAQ (reference sequence). The CDR3 length is 17 residues. The CDR3 reads CASSLGLINTPDYGYTF. As DNA, the CDR3 is TGTGCCAGCAGCCTCGGACTCATAAACACGCCAGACTATGGCTACACCTTC.

The chain couples TRBV2 to TRBJ2-5; 10 positions match TRBD1. With 5 bases clipped from V and 2 bases from J, the junction kept 5 bases outside the gene matches. The CDR3 consists of 15 residues. Germline V gene data show CDR1 as SNHLY and CDR2 as FYNNEI. CDR3 region: CASSRDRGGQETQYF. The DNA for the CDR3 is TGTGCCAGCAGTAGGGACAGGGGAGGGCAAGAGACCCAGTACTTC.

The chain employs TRBV28 and TRBJ2-2, with a weak D call TRBD1 (6 bases). This CDR3 has 16 amino acids. V was pared by 3 bases and J by 5 bases, with 16 bases between. Germline lookup yields CDR1 MDHEN and CDR2 SYDVKM. CDR3 nucleotides: TGTGCCAGCAGTTTGGTTGGCAGGGGTGGGACCGGGGAGCTGTTTTTT. Residues: CASSLVGRGGTGELFF.

The chain's CDR3 is CASSSDRGSLGEAFF. CDR3 DNA sequence: TGCGCCAGCAGCTCGGACAGGGGGTCCCTTGGGGAAGCTTTCTTT. This chain joins TRBV5-1 and TRBJ1-1; 10 nucleotides match TRBD1. From germline, CDR1 is SGHRS and CDR2 YFSETQ. CDR3 length equals 15 residues. V was clipped by 3 bases and J by 8 bases; unmatched bases: 10.

The chain couples TRBV7-2 to TRBJ1-2; no reliable D call. The germline V gene has CDR1 SGHTA and CDR2 FQGNSA. The CDR3 loop spans 14 amino acids. V was cut by 8 bases and J by 5 bases, with 18 bases left in between. DNA for the CDR3: TGTGCCAGCCGCTCGGCGGGGAGCGGATATGGCTACACCTTC. It codes for CASRSAGSGYGYTF.

The V call is TRBV7-9, the J call TRBJ1-5; TRBD1 might be the D (5 bases). Trimming removed 1 base at V and 5 bases at J, with 9 bases between. The CDR3 extends over 14 amino acids. Germline CDR1 is SEHNR and CDR2 is FQNEAQ (reference sequence). The CDR3 here is CASSLGRGDQPQHF. Here the CDR3 DNA reads TGTGCCAGCAGCTTAGGTCGGGGGGATCAGCCCCAGCATTTT.

The CDR3 sequence is CASSLSGTSGGDTQYF. For the CDR3, the DNA is TGTGCCAGCAGTTTATCCGGGACTAGCGGGGGCGATACGCAGTATTTT. This sequence joins TRBV27 and TRBJ2-3, with TRBD2 matching 14 bases. V trimming: 0 bases; J trimming: 6 bases; junction bases outside the gene matches: 2. The germline V gene has CDR1 MNHEY and CDR2 SMNVEV (reference sequence). The CDR3 totals 16 residues.

This chain links TRBV4-2 with TRBJ2-2; 7 positions match TRBD1. Germline CDR1 is LGHNA and CDR2 is YNFKEQ. CDR3 length: 18 residues. Germline trimming cut 0 bases from V and 4 bases from J; bases unmatched to any gene: 11. Here the CDR3 DNA reads TGTGCCAGCAGCCAAGATCTTGTGAGGGGGCGCATCACCGGGGAGCTGTTTTTT. This sequence encodes CASSQDLVRGRITGELFF.

A remark on this clone: One junction end does not reproduce the germline sequence, and a read error may be involved. This chain uses TRBV6-6 with TRBJ1-2; tentatively, D is TRBD1 (6 bases). Per germline, CDR1 MNHNY and CDR2 SVGAGI (reference sequence). The CDR3 spans 12 residues. The CDR3 DNA reads as TGTGCCGGCAGAAACAGGGACTATGGCTACACCTTC. Its protein product is CAGRNRDYGYTF.

The rearrangement uses TRBV7-2 and TRBJ1-4; D gene unclear. The CDR3 is 13 residues long. CDR1 is SGHTA, CDR2 FQGNSA, per germline. The V and J ends lost 1 base and 8 bases respectively, with 8 bases between them. CDR3 coding DNA: TGTGCCAGCAGCTTAGGGCTTCGCGAAAAACTGTTTTTT. Residues: CASSLGLREKLFF.

The chain is built from TRBV5-5 and TRBJ2-2, with D perhaps TRBD2 (5 bases). V was trimmed by 2 bases and J by 1 base, leaving 24 bases between them. The length of the CDR3 is 20 residues. The V gene's germline CDR1 is SGHKS and CDR2 YYEKEE (reference sequence). In nucleotides, the CDR3 is TGTGCCAGCAGCTTACTAGGAGGCCTGTTTGCATACGTGAACACCGGGGAGCTGTTTTTT. This sequence encodes CASSLLGGLFAYVNTGELFF.

V usage is TRBV2 and J usage is TRBJ2-2; D remains unclear. CDR1 is SNHLY and CDR2 is FYNNEI in the germline V gene. The CDR3 covers 12 residues. The V and J ends lost 6 bases and 3 bases respectively, with 5 bases between them. The CDR3 bases are TGTGCCAGCAGCGCAGACACCGGGGAGCTGTTTTTT. Protein sequence: CASSADTGELFF.

CDR3: CASSPDSYEQYF. DNA for the CDR3: TGTGCCAGCAGCCCGGACAGCTACGAGCAGTACTTC. The chain uses TRBV21-1 and TRBJ2-7; the table calls TRBD1, which could not be checked here. TRBV21-1 is a pseudogene. The CDR3 sequence is 12 residues long.

This chain uses TRBV5-6 with TRBJ1-2, with 8 bases fitting TRBD1. Germline CDR1 SGHDT, CDR2 YYEEEE. The V segment lost 4 bases and the J segment 5 bases; nucleotides outside the gene matches: 10. The CDR3 runs to 15 residues. Here the CDR3 reads CASSPRTGIGYGYTF. DNA of the CDR3: TGTGCCAGCAGCCCGCGGACAGGGATCGGGTATGGCTACACCTTC.

The genes are TRBV27 and TRBJ1-5; 8 nucleotides align to TRBD1. The V and J ends lost 4 bases and 8 bases, in that order; junction bases with no gene match: 4. Germline V gene lookup returns CDR1 MNHEY and CDR2 SMNVEV (reference sequence). This CDR3 contains 13 residues. CDR3 sequence reads: CASSSTGGKPQHF. CDR3 nucleotides: TGTGCCAGCAGTTCCACAGGGGGAAAGCCCCAGCATTTT.

This rearrangement joins TRBV4-2 to TRBJ2-1; 9 bases line up with TRBD2. CDR1 and CDR2 from the germline V gene are LGHNA and YNFKEQ. With V trimmed by 0 bases and J by 1 base, 7 bases remained unmatched. CDR3 length: 18 amino acids. The CDR3 sequence is CASSQESRTSVSYNEQFF. CDR3 bases: TGTGCCAGCAGCCAAGAAAGTAGGACTAGCGTATCCTACAATGAGCAGTTCTTC.

The V and J genes are TRBV5-8 and TRBJ2-6, with D possibly matching TRBD2 (7 bases). The CDR3 contains 17 residues. The V gene lost 0 bases and the J gene lost 3 bases, with 13 bases spanning the gap. Germline CDR1 reads SGHTS; CDR2 reads YDEGEE. CDR3 loop: CASSLVAGASGANVLTF. The CDR3, as DNA: TGTGCCAGCAGCTTGGTTGCGGGGGCAAGTGGGGCCAACGTCCTGACTTTC.

This rearrangement joins TRBV19 to TRBJ2-5; 9 bases are a match to TRBD1. The CDR3 is 15 amino acids. Germline CDR1 reads LNHDA; CDR2 reads SQIVND (reference sequence). The V segment lost 4 bases and the J segment 2 bases; nucleotides outside the gene matches: 5. The CDR3 is CASSRGQGIQETQYF. CDR3 nucleotide sequence: TGTGCCAGTAGTAGAGGACAGGGGATACAAGAGACCCAGTACTTC. Combining the CDR3 with reference TRBV19 and TRBJ2-5 gives the whole variable domain DGGITQSPKYLFRKEGQNVTLSCEQNLNHDAMYWYRQDPGQGLRLIYYSQIVNDFQKGDIAEGYSVSREKKESFPLTVTSAQKNPTAFYLCASSRGQGIQETQYFGPGTRLLVL.

The rearrangement uses TRBV5-4 and TRBJ2-5, with a possible D match to TRBD1 (6 bases). Germline CDR1 reads SGHNT; CDR2 reads YYREEE (reference sequence). The CDR3 has 14 residues. The V and J ends lost 1 base and 3 bases respectively, with 10 bases between them. As DNA, the CDR3 is TGTGCCAGCAGCTTGACAGGGAACGAAGAGACCCAGTACTTC. As protein: CASSLTGNEETQYF.

This chain joins TRBV28 and TRBJ1-2; 7 bases fit TRBD1. CDR1 is MDHEN and CDR2 is SYDVKM in the germline V gene. With V trimmed by 3 bases and J by 4 bases, 5 bases remained unmatched. The CDR3 has 14 amino acids. The CDR3 DNA reads TGTGCCAGCAGTTTCGGGACAGCAGCCTATGGCTACACCTTC. This gives the protein CASSFGTAAYGYTF.

This chain joins TRBV5-1 and TRBJ2-7; 8 bases are shared with TRBD2. The length of the CDR3 is 15 residues. Germline assignment: CDR1 SGHRS and CDR2 YFSETQ. V was pared by 3 bases and J by 7 bases, with 12 bases of the junction left unmatched. The CDR3 spells CASSSGLAGRWEQYF. CDR3 coding DNA: TGCGCCAGCAGCTCCGGGCTAGCGGGCCGGTGGGAGCAGTACTTC.

As for this clone: Within the sample, other DNA sequences also encode this same CDR3. The rearrangement uses TRBV7-9 and TRBJ1-1; maybe TRBD1 (5 bases). Trimming stripped 1 base from V and 1 base from J, with 7 bases between. Per the germline V gene, CDR1 is SEHNR and CDR2 is FQNEAQ (reference sequence). This CDR3 spans 14 amino acids. The CDR3 DNA sequence: TGTGCCAGCAGCTTAGACAGGTCGAACACTGAAGCTTTCTTT. This encodes CASSLDRSNTEAFF. The variable domain in full, with the rest retrieved from reference TRBV7-9 and TRBJ1-1, is DTGVSQNPRHKITKRGQNVTFRCDPISEHNRLYWYRQTLGQGPEFLTYFQNEAQLEKSRLLSDRFSAERPKGSFSTLEIQRTEQGDSAMYLCASSLDRSNTEAFFGQGTRLTVV.

The chain has TRBV15 and TRBJ1-4; TRBD1 aligns across 7 bases. The CDR3 is made up of 19 amino acids. Losses at the gene ends were 1 base for V and 2 bases for J; bases not matched to a gene: 13. Germline V gene lookup returns CDR1 LNHNV and CDR2 YYDKDF (reference sequence). Here the CDR3 DNA reads TGTGCCACCAGCAGAGGCCAGGGGACAGCGGATTTGACTAATGAAAAACTGTTTTTT. Translating it yields CATSRGQGTADLTNEKLFF.